This T cell receptor beta chain emerged from a study of CD8 T cells in ankylosing spondylitis. Findings and limits, study-wide: A motif in TCR beta, a set of about eight highly homologous variants, appeared characteristic of ankylosing spondylitis blood. The authors reported significant enrichment of disease-linked clones in matched ankylosing spondylitis synovial fluid. Peripheral blood samples showed relatively rare disease-linked clones, and these clones were CD8+.

5'-RACE, quantitative and with molecular barcodes, yielded the TCR beta libraries. MiXCR, run by TCRdb on the 5' RACE reads, gives a single entry per CDR3 protein. The sample includes 250,000 to 400,000 distinct CDR3 sequences, about 9.9% of them seen just once. The table lists this clonotype with many counts. Its antigen remains unidentified. Trimming at V came to 1 base and at J to 4 bases, leaving 7 bases not matched to a gene. The CDR3 has 15 amino acids. Germline CDR1 SGHTA, CDR2 FQGNSA. This TCR came from a female donor with ankylosing spondylitis or in good health (not recorded which). The chain carries TRBV7-2 and TRBJ2-7, with TRBD1 matching 7 bases. Specimen: blood, either unsorted or a sorted T cell fraction (not recorded which). The CDR3 coding sequence is TGTGCCAGCAGCTTAGACGGGACAGCTTTGTACGAGCAGTACTTC. Protein sequence: CASSLDGTALYEQYF.